This T cell receptor beta chain was sequenced for a study of shared clonotypes between healthy human individuals (dated by TCRdb to the early 2020s). Describing the broader study: The cohort included a few men and a couple of women between 18 and 49 years of age. For each donor, three plates each were used for CD4 naive and CD4 memory, two plates were used for CD8 naive, and one plate was used for CD8 memory. Between about 0.94 and 8.9 billion PBMCs per donor were obtained by leukapheresis. Different laboratories and diverse techniques were used to prepare libraries and sequence TCR repertoires, to increase sequencing depth and limit assay-specific biases. Blood TCR repertoires of five healthy adults were deeply sequenced to estimate repertoire size and the extent of clonotype sharing between individuals.

TCR CDR3 regions were amplified from genomic DNA by multiplex PCR using the deep immunoSEQ assay. For each cell subset, the extracted genomic DNA was distributed evenly across all wells of several immunoSEQ 96-well plates, and each plate served as one replicate. For sorted subsets, each replicate PCR was loaded with 200 ng genomic DNA, equivalent to approximately 33,000 T cell genomes. Purified libraries were quantified with a Qubit 3.0 fluorometer, sized on a Bioanalyzer 2100, and re-quantified with the KAPA Library Quantification kit. Every immunoSEQ 96-well plate was sequenced on a dedicated single-read 150-cycle Illumina NextSeq 550 flow cell. Under the source paper's analysis protocol: Because the immunoSEQ output held only junctional sequences and lacked quality scores, the filtering could not match the filtering applied to full-length reads. Sequences were annotated with PyIR, a Python wrapper for IgBLAST v1.9, and V/J genes and CDR3 were assigned using IMGT germline references. Reads were removed for weak V/J assignments (E-value above 1e-6), missing CDR3, stop codons, out-of-frame junctions, or ambiguous translated residues. V3J clonotypes were defined as sequences sharing the same inferred V gene, J gene, and CDR3 amino acid sequence. The percentage overlap between two repertoires was calculated by dividing the number of shared unique clonotypes by the size of the smaller repertoire. RTK rarefaction, the Chao1 estimator, and Recon v2.1 estimates of unobserved clonotypes were used to assess repertoire richness. Generation probabilities for all TCRbeta clonotypes obtained by the gDNA method from a handful of donors were computed using OLGA. This immuneACCESS table, as held by TCRdb, lists in-frame sequences with V and J called but not all clones. Of the missing ones, under half trace to an unresolved V gene in checked studies; the others have no known cause. V, J and clone size are taken as reported in that table, and D and trimming were inferred from the DNA itself. The sample includes some 2 million clones, with about 95% observed a single time. The ten largest clones take up 1% to 1.3% of the sample.

On this clone: Its antigen is still unknown. No qualities accompany the bases; no much larger clone lies one base away. The same CDR3 is also encoded by other DNA sequences in this sample.

The investigation overall reported the following: Estimated clonotype richness was generally larger for naive than for memory subsets. Pairwise subsampling indicated that sequencing depth was expected to affect the degree of clonotype sharing among donors. Approximately 5% of naive CD4, roughly 3.5% of naive CD8, 2.3% of memory CD4, and approximately 0.4% of memory CD8 clonotypes were shared across four donors. Even with the large sequencing depth, rarefaction of the sorted-subset datasets indicated that sequencing was incomplete. Because the study included a small number of donors, the genetic and exposure-history diversity represented was limited. Compared with non-shared clonotypes, the clonotypes found in all four sorted-subset donors had higher generation probabilities. Sampling was restricted to blood, and TCR repertoires in tissues likely differ from the TCR repertoires found in blood.

CD8 naive samples were CD45RO-negative cells positively selected for CCR7, giving a CD45RA+CCR7+ population that excluded TemRA cells. The donors were healthy, HIV-negative adults with no recently reported acute infections or vaccinations. All donors were Caucasian adults living in Nashville, Tennessee, USA. Blood was collected by leukapheresis, and PBMCs were isolated by Ficoll-Histopaque density gradient centrifugation and then cryopreserved in liquid nitrogen vapor phase. Analytical flow cytometry was used to check the purity and quantity of each magnetically sorted T cell population. Genomic DNA was isolated from every sorted fraction and measured by UV absorbance on a Nanodrop 2000c. Reading the germline V gene gives CDR1 SGDLS and CDR2 YYNGEE. The trim is 3 bases for V and 0 bases for J, with a gap of 2 bases between the germline ends. Counted from cysteine to phenylalanine, this CDR3 has 12 amino acids. The DNA shown is the 36-base CDR3, in frame from base 1.

The sample consisted of naive CD8+ T cells sorted from blood. In light of the paper, this sample's cell subset or site label describes: CD45RA+CCR7+. Recombination connected TRBV9 to TRBJ2-3; the D gene identity is not certain. This TCR was recovered from a man aged 18 to 29 in good health. In nucleotide form, the sequence is TGTGCCAGCAGCGAAAGCACAGATACGCAGTATTTT. Translated, this gives CASSESTDTQYF.